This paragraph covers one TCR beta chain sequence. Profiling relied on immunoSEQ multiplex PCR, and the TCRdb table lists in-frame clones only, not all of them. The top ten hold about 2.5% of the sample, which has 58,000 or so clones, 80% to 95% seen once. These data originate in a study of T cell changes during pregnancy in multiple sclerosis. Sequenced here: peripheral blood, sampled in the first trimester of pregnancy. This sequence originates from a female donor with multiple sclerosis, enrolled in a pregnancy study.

CDR3 nucleotide sequence: TGCGCCAGCAGCCAAGATTTAGGGGGTCACCGGACCGGGGAGCTGTTTTTT. Its protein product is CASSQDLGGHRTGELFF. The V gene is TRBV4-3, the J gene TRBJ2-2; possible D gene TRBD1, 6 bases. Trimming stripped 0 bases from V and 5 bases from J, with 16 bases between. The CDR3 is 17 residues long. Germline assignment: CDR1 LGHNA and CDR2 YSLEER.